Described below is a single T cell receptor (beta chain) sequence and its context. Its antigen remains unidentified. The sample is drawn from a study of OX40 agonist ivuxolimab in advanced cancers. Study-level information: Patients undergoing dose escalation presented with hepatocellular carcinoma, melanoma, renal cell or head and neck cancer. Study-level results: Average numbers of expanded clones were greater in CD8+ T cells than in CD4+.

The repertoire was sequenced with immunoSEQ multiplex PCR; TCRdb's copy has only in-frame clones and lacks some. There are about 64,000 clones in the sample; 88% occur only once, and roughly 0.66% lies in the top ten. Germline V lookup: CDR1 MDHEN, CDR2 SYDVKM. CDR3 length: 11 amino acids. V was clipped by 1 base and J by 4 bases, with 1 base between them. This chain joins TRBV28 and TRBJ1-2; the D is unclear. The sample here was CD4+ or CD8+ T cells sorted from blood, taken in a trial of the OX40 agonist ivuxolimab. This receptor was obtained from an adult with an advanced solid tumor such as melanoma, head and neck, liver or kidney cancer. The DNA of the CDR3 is TGTGCCAGCAGTTTATCCTATGGCTACACCTTC. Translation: CASSLSYGYTF.